These 30 T cell receptor beta chains originate from one sample sequenced in a study of blood T cell repertoires in COVID-19. Measured with immunoSEQ multiplex PCR; TCRdb has only the in-frame clones, and not every one. The table includes roughly 360,000 clones, roughly four fifths detected once. Material for sequencing was peripheral blood. The source of these receptors is a human donor with acute or convalescent COVID-19. The donor label of this sample is uncertain.

This clone was counted a few times. The chain carries TRBV28 and TRBJ2-3; TRBD1 matches at 8 bases. J gave up 4 bases and V 1 base, and 1 base lay outside the gene matches. CDR1 MDHEN and CDR2 SYDVKM come from the germline V gene. The CDR3 consists of 14 residues. CDR3 coding DNA: TGTGCCAGCAGTTTATCACAGGGGGCAGATACGCAGTATTTT. Amino acid sequence: CASSLSQGADTQYF.

V usage is TRBV7-8 and J usage is TRBJ1-2, with TRBD1 as a possible D gene (6 bases). Per germline, CDR1 SGHVS and CDR2 FQNEAQ. V shed 2 bases and J shed 5 bases, with 15 bases lying between them. This CDR3 has 15 residues. The CDR3 is CASSLSQGIGYGYTF. The CDR3 DNA follows: TGTGCCAGCAGCTTATCGCAGGGGATAGGATATGGCTACACCTTC.

The rearrangement joins TRBV28 to TRBJ1-6; 7 bases align to TRBD1. The CDR3 has 15 amino acids. Germline CDR1 MDHEN, CDR2 SYDVKM. Trimming at V came to 6 bases and at J to 5 bases, leaving 7 bases not matched to a gene. The CDR3 sequence is CASRGPDRNNSPLHF. CDR3 nucleotides: TGTGCCAGCAGAGGACCGGACAGGAATAATTCACCCCTCCACTTT.

In this sample, this clone turned up a few times. The gene calls are TRBV6-6 and TRBJ2-7; D possibly corresponds to TRBD1 (5 bases). Trimming shortened V by 1 base and J by 2 bases, and 9 bases separated the two germline ends. The CDR3 has 14 residues. CDR1 and CDR2 from the germline V gene are MNHNY and SVGAGI (reference sequence). The CDR3 DNA follows: TGTGCCAGCAGTTACTATTCAGGGACCTACGAGCAGTACTTC. Translation gives CASSYYSGTYEQYF.

This chain links TRBV6-5 with TRBJ2-2; tentative D call: TRBD2 (6 bases). Germline loops: CDR1 MNHEY, CDR2 SVGAGI. V lost 8 bases and J 0 bases, leaving 10 bases between the germline ends. This CDR3 spans 14 amino acids. This chain's CDR3 is CASAGGTNTGELFF. CDR3 bases: TGTGCCAGCGCTGGAGGGACGAACACCGGGGAGCTGTTTTTT.

This clone was seen a single time. The rearrangement uses TRBV6-2 or TRBV6-3 and TRBJ2-7, with D possibly being TRBD1 (6 bases). The CDR3 has 15 residues. Trimming shortened V by 5 bases and J by 9 bases, and 23 bases separated the two germline ends. The germline CDR1 and CDR2 sequences are MNHEY and SVGEGT. CDR3 DNA: TGTGCCAGCAGTGCGATACGGACAGCCATCGGAGGGCAGTACTTC. It translates to CASSAIRTAIGGQYF.

This chain connects TRBV2 to TRBJ2-5; 9 nucleotides align to TRBD2. Germline CDR1 is SNHLY and CDR2 is FYNNEI. The CDR3 is made up of 17 amino acids. V gave up 7 bases and J gave up 4 bases; unmatched junction bases: 16. CDR3 region: CASKRRAGGRQGETQYF. The DNA for the CDR3 is TGTGCCAGCAAAAGGAGGGCGGGGGGGCGGCAAGGAGAGACCCAGTACTTC.

The J gene is TRBJ1-2, the V gene TRBV4-2; D call uncertain. The CDR3 totals 15 residues. The V end was cut by 0 bases, the J end by 5 bases, with 13 bases between. Per the germline V gene, CDR1 is LGHNA and CDR2 is YNFKEQ. The CDR3 protein is CASSQDSTAVYGYTF. CDR3 DNA: TGTGCCAGCAGCCAAGACAGTACAGCAGTTTATGGCTACACCTTC.

The chain's CDR3 is CASSLMGRMFDTQYF. In nucleotides, the CDR3 is TGTGCCAGCAGCTTAATGGGGCGGATGTTCGATACGCAGTATTTT. This chain joins TRBV7-2 and TRBJ2-3; perhaps TRBD1 as D (5 bases). The CDR3 contains 15 residues. Germline V gene data show CDR1 as SGHTA and CDR2 as FQGNSA. Trimming left V 2 bases short and J 6 bases short, with 15 bases between.

The chain combines TRBV18 with TRBJ2-3; weak D call: TRBD1 (5 bases). From germline, CDR1 is KGHSH and CDR2 LQKENI. Trimming stripped 4 bases from V and 0 bases from J, with 14 bases between. This CDR3 has 16 amino acids. The CDR3 is CASSLGQGTSTDTQYF. For the CDR3, the DNA is TGTGCCAGCTCACTTGGGCAGGGAACTAGCACAGATACGCAGTATTTT.

This chain links TRBV19 with TRBJ1-3; D gene unclear. CDR1 is LNHDA, CDR2 SQIVND, per germline (reference sequence). The CDR3 sequence is 18 residues long. The V end was cut by 6 bases, the J end by 4 bases, with 25 bases between. The CDR3 nucleotides read TGTGCCAGTAGCACCAGACTACAGCGGGCATGGGAGGGAAACACCATATATTTT. It encodes CASSTRLQRAWEGNTIYF.

The chain carries TRBV29-1 and TRBJ1-1; a weak D match, TRBD1 (6 bases). The germline gives CDR1 SQVTM, CDR2 ANQGSEA. V was pared by 7 bases and J by 1 base, with 10 bases between. The CDR3 loop spans 12 amino acids. Here the CDR3 DNA reads TGCAGCGCCGGGACACAGAACACTGAAGCTTTCTTT. It specifies CSAGTQNTEAFF.

V and J are TRBV10-2 and TRBJ2-7; 7 positions match TRBD1. V trimming: 7 bases; J trimming: 2 bases; junction bases outside the gene matches: 5. The CDR3 has 13 residues. Germline CDR1 is WSHSY and CDR2 is SAAADI. The CDR3 DNA reads TGCGCCAGCAAAGGGACAGACGCCTACGAGCAGTACTTC. Residues: CASKGTDAYEQYF.

The chain employs TRBV5-4 and TRBJ2-3; TRBD1 might be the D (6 bases). Germline-derived CDR1 and CDR2 are SGHNT and YYREEE (reference sequence). The CDR3 covers 13 residues. V lost 4 bases, J lost 6 bases, and 12 bases lay in between. The CDR3 sequence: CASSKSGADTQYF. As DNA, the CDR3 is TGTGCCAGCAGCAAATCAGGGGCCGATACGCAGTATTTT.

The chain carries TRBV5-1 and TRBJ1-5; a weak D match, TRBD1 (6 bases). The CDR3 is 16 amino acids. Germline lookup yields CDR1 SGHRS and CDR2 YFSETQ. Trimming stripped 4 bases from V and 0 bases from J, with 14 bases between. The CDR3 DNA sequence: TGCGCCAGCAGCGTGGGCGGACAGTTTAGCAATCAGCCCCAGCATTTT. The encoded protein is CASSVGGQFSNQPQHF. Complete variable domain (other parts from reference TRBV5-1 and TRBJ1-5): KAGVTQTPRYLIKTRGQQVTLSCSPISGHRSVSWYQQTPGQGLQFLFEYFSETQRNKGNFPGRFSGRQFSNSRSEMNVSTLELGDSALYLCASSVGGQFSNQPQHFGDGTRLSIL.

The chain uses TRBV29-1 and TRBJ2-1; 12 bases align to TRBD1. After removal of 4 bases from V and 3 bases from J, the junction contained 10 bases not matched to a gene. CDR1 SQVTM and CDR2 ANQGSEA come from the germline V gene. This CDR3 region has 17 residues. CDR3 sequence (DNA): TGCAGCGTTGGCGGGACAGGGGGCTATCGGGACTACAATGAGCAGTTCTTC. This translates into CSVGGTGGYRDYNEQFF.

The rearrangement links TRBV12-3 or TRBV12-4 to TRBJ1-2; D call uncertain. V dropped 0 bases and J dropped 8 bases, with 7 bases sitting between them. The CDR3 totals 12 residues. CDR3 sequence reads: CASSLARAGYTF. DNA of the CDR3: TGTGCCAGCAGTTTAGCGCGAGCCGGCTACACCTTC.

This chain links TRBV30 with TRBJ1-2; 7 positions match TRBD1. V dropped 7 bases and J dropped 2; count of bases not matched to a gene: 7. Germline loops: CDR1 GTSNPN, CDR2 SVGIG (reference sequence). The CDR3 length is 13 residues. CDR3 DNA sequence: TGTGCCTCTCTGACAGGGAGAAACTATGGCTACACCTTC. Amino acid sequence: CASLTGRNYGYTF.

CDR3 in DNA: TGTGCCAGCTCACCATTGCGGGGGGGCACAGATACGCAGTATTTT. It codes for CASSPLRGGTDTQYF. The chain links TRBV18 to TRBJ2-3, with 8 bases identical to TRBD2. Looked up from germline, CDR1 is KGHSH and CDR2 is LQKENI. Trimming took 2 bases from V and 1 from J; bases not matched to a gene: 2. The CDR3 is 15 amino acids.

The gene calls are TRBV11-2 and TRBJ2-7; a possible D gene is TRBD1 (6 bases). Looked up from germline, CDR1 is SGHAT and CDR2 is FQNNGV. Trimming cost V 6 bases and J 9 bases, with 21 bases left between them. The CDR3 length is 14 residues. The DNA of the CDR3 is TGTGCCAGCAGACAAACGGGCAGGATCAGGGGGCAGTACTTC. It codes for CASRQTGRIRGQYF.

The J gene is TRBJ1-4, the V gene TRBV18; D is uncertain. Germline values: CDR1 KGHSH, CDR2 LQKENI. V was pared by 2 bases and J by 8 bases, with 18 bases between. There are 16 residues in the CDR3. The CDR3 nucleotides read TGTGCCAGCTCACCAGGCAGCCCCTACTCGGGGGAAAAACTGTTTTTT. It specifies CASSPGSPYSGEKLFF.

In DNA form, the CDR3 reads TGTGCCAGCTCACCACGTGGACAGATCTTCCCTCCTGAAGCTTTCTTT. It encodes CASSPRGQIFPPEAFF. V is TRBV18 and J is TRBJ1-1, with D possibly TRBD1 on 6 matching bases. The germline V gene has CDR1 KGHSH and CDR2 LQKENI. Trimming took off 1 base at V and 6 bases at J, with 18 bases between the two ends. The length of the CDR3 is 16 residues. Full variable domain (rest looked up from reference TRBV18 and TRBJ1-1): NAGVMQNPRHLVRRRGQEARLRCSPMKGHSHVYWYRQLPEEGLKFMVYLQKENIIDESGMPKERFSAEFPKEGPSILRIQQVVRGDSAAYFCASSPRGQIFPPEAFFGQGTRLTVV.

The V and J genes are TRBV5-4 and TRBJ1-1; 12 bases agree with TRBD1. CDR1 is SGHNT, CDR2 YYREEE, per germline (reference sequence). This CDR3 has 17 residues. Unmatched junction bases numbered 8, after V lost 4 bases and J lost 1 base. CDR3 region: CASSPGTGGWSNTEAFF. DNA for the CDR3: TGTGCCAGCAGCCCGGGGACAGGGGGCTGGTCGAACACTGAAGCTTTCTTT.

This clone was seen a handful of times. The gene calls are TRBV11-2 and TRBJ1-1; TRBD1 matches 7 bases. The V and J ends lost 1 base and 1 base, in that order; junction bases with no gene match: 6. This CDR3 has 16 residues. From germline, CDR1 is SGHAT and CDR2 FQNNGV. CDR3 sequence reads: CASSLVYGTANTEAFF. CDR3 nucleotide sequence: TGTGCCAGCAGCTTAGTTTACGGGACAGCGAACACTGAAGCTTTCTTT.

This clone was recorded only once. This rearrangement joins TRBV6-1 to TRBJ1-4; 9 nucleotides agree with TRBD1. V trimming: 2 bases; J trimming: 6 bases; junction bases outside the gene matches: 1. There are 14 residues in the CDR3. Germline lookup yields CDR1 MNHNS and CDR2 SASEGT. The CDR3 coding sequence is TGTGCCAGCAGTGAATGGGACAGGGATGAAAAACTGTTTTTT. Translated, it gives CASSEWDRDEKLFF.

The CDR3 reads CASSPSVPRGETQYF. CDR3 coding DNA: TGTGCCAGCTCACCATCGGTCCCGAGAGGAGAGACCCAGTACTTC. The V and J genes are TRBV18 and TRBJ2-5; D is uncertain. With 2 bases removed from V and 4 bases from J, the gap between germline ends came to 14 bases. Germline assignment: CDR1 KGHSH and CDR2 LQKENI. The CDR3 sequence is 15 residues long.

The genes are TRBV6-5 and TRBJ1-2; 8 nucleotides agree with TRBD1. The CDR3 is made up of 13 amino acids. CDR1 and CDR2 from the germline V gene are MNHEY and SVGAGI. Trimming at V came to 6 bases and at J to 8 bases, leaving 8 bases not matched to a gene. The CDR3 reads CASSLTGVGGYTF. CDR3 bases: TGTGCCAGCAGCCTGACAGGGGTCGGCGGCTACACCTTC.

This clone was recorded once. The V call is TRBV19, the J call TRBJ2-3; 7 bases are shared with TRBD1. Germline CDR1 and CDR2: LNHDA and SQIVND (reference sequence). CDR3 size: 15 residues. The V and J ends lost 1 base and 8 bases, in that order; junction bases with no gene match: 9. CDR3 bases: TGTGCCAGTAGTATAGGCGGCAGGGGGAAAGGTACGCAGTATTTT. Residues: CASSIGGRGKGTQYF.

The chain is built from TRBV5-4 and TRBJ2-1; a possible D gene is TRBD1 (6 bases). Per germline, CDR1 SGHNT and CDR2 YYREEE (reference sequence). The CDR3 spans 17 residues. V was cut by 1 base and J by 0 bases, with 14 bases left in between. The CDR3 DNA reads as TGTGCCAGCAGCTTGTATGGACAGAGAAGCTCCTACAATGAGCAGTTCTTC. It codes for CASSLYGQRSSYNEQFF.

The chain recombines TRBV2 with TRBJ2-3, with 7 bases identical to TRBD1. CDR1 is SNHLY, CDR2 FYNNEI, per germline. This CDR3 comprises 14 residues. V was clipped by 6 bases and J by 1 base; unmatched bases: 4. CDR3 residues: CASSVTGGTDTQYF. The CDR3, as DNA: TGTGCCAGCAGCGTAACAGGGGGCACAGATACGCAGTATTTT.